The next 27 T cell receptor beta chains were all read from a single sample in a study of cytomegalovirus exposure and HLA in healthy donors. It was with 60 Vbeta and 13 Jbeta primers that the PCR ran. Data came from immunoSEQ multiplex PCR; TCRdb stores just in-frame clones and leaves some out. The data contain around 150,000 clones, about 75% of them seen just once; the ten biggest clones take up about 7.6%. Material: PBMCs. All receptors derive from a woman aged 40 to 49 in good health and CMV-seropositive.

The V call is TRBV4-1, the J call TRBJ1-2; D gene ambiguous. Germline V lookup: CDR1 MGHRA, CDR2 YSYEKL. The length of the CDR3 is 14 residues. V lost 4 bases, J lost 9 bases, and 18 bases lay in between. The CDR3: CASSRTETYGSYTF. The CDR3 DNA sequence: TGCGCCAGCAGCCGCACCGAAACTTACGGGAGCTACACCTTC.

DNA for the CDR3: TGTGCCAGCAGCGTCGTGAGGGAAGAGACCCAGTACTTC. This translates into CASSVVREETQYF. This chain joins TRBV7-8 and TRBJ2-5; a possible D gene is TRBD2 (5 bases). Trimming took 5 bases from V and 3 from J, leaving 10 bases between them. Germline CDR1 is SGHVS and CDR2 is FQNEAQ. CDR3 length: 13 residues.

The count of this clone is one. V usage is TRBV28 and J usage is TRBJ2-7; 7 bases align to TRBD2. In germline, CDR1 is MDHEN, CDR2 SYDVKM. The J segment lost 2 bases and the V segment lost 6 bases, leaving 10 bases of the junction unmatched. CDR3 length: 15 amino acids. This CDR3 reads CASRPSSGNAYEQYF. The CDR3 DNA reads TGTGCCAGCAGACCCTCTAGCGGCAATGCCTACGAGCAGTACTTC.

This clone was detected once. The V and J genes are TRBV9 and TRBJ2-7; 9 nucleotides agree with TRBD1. Germline V CDR1 and CDR2: SGDLS, YYNGEE. V dropped 0 bases and J dropped 3; count of bases not matched to a gene: 4. The CDR3 has 15 amino acids. The CDR3 DNA reads TGTGCCAGCAGCGTAGCCCCGGGACAGGGCTACGAGCAGTACTTC. This sequence encodes CASSVAPGQGYEQYF. The complete variable domain, with remaining parts taken from reference TRBV9 and TRBJ2-7, reads DSGVTQTPKHLITATGQRVTLRCSPRSGDLSVYWYQQSLDQGLQFLIQYYNGEERAKGNILERFSAQQFPDLHSELNLSSLELGDSALYFCASSVAPGQGYEQYFGPGTRLTVT.

This chain links TRBV29-1 with TRBJ1-1; 8 nucleotides match TRBD1. Trimming removed 5 bases from V and 3 bases from J; junction bases left unmatched: 8. Germline CDR1 is SQVTM and CDR2 is ANQGSEA. The CDR3 sequence is 14 residues long. CDR3 loop: CSVSTGGGYTEAFF. As DNA, the CDR3 is TGCAGCGTTTCAACAGGGGGAGGATACACTGAAGCTTTCTTT.

The rearrangement uses TRBV5-1 and TRBJ2-2, with 10 nucleotides matching TRBD2. V was pared by 4 bases and J by 5 bases, with 8 bases of the junction left unmatched. The germline gives CDR1 SGHRS, CDR2 YFSETQ. The CDR3 runs 16 residues. The CDR3 reads CASSLLAGVSTGELFF. In DNA form, the CDR3 reads TGCGCCAGCAGCCTCCTAGCGGGAGTTTCTACCGGGGAGCTGTTTTTT.

The chain combines TRBV2 with TRBJ2-1; TRBD2 matches at 9 bases. This CDR3 has 14 amino acids. CDR1 is SNHLY and CDR2 is FYNNEI in the germline V gene. Losses at the gene ends were 4 bases for V and 7 bases for J; bases not matched to a gene: 5. The CDR3: CASSVSGSRNEQFF. DNA for the CDR3: TGTGCCAGCAGTGTTAGCGGGAGTCGGAATGAGCAGTTCTTC. Full variable domain (outside the CDR3, taken from reference TRBV2 and TRBJ2-1): EPEVTQTPSHQVTQMGQEVILRCVPISNHLYFYWYRQILGQKVEFLVSFYNNEISEKSEIFDDQFSVERPDGSNFTLKIRSTKLEDSAMYFCASSVSGSRNEQFFGPGTRLTVL.

J is TRBJ2-7 and V is TRBV28, with a possible D match to TRBD2 (5 bases). CDR1 and CDR2 (germline): MDHEN, SYDVKM. V lost 10 bases to trimming and J lost 5 bases, with 27 bases between them. The CDR3 totals 16 residues. The CDR3 loop reads CAITPSTRSTLDEQYF. The CDR3 DNA reads as TGTGCCATCACGCCATCTACTAGGTCCACACTCGACGAGCAGTACTTC.

CDR3: CASRRTGMNTEAFF. The CDR3 DNA reads as TGTGCCTCCCGACGGACGGGGATGAACACTGAAGCTTTCTTT. V is TRBV6-1 and J is TRBJ1-1; unclear D gene. Per germline, CDR1 MNHNS and CDR2 SASEGT. The CDR3 runs 14 residues. V dropped 11 bases and J dropped 0 bases, with 16 bases sitting between them.

The chain has TRBV28 and TRBJ1-2; D uncertain. The CDR3 runs to 12 residues. V was shortened by 6 bases and J by 7 bases, with 12 bases between the two germline ends. CDR1 is MDHEN, CDR2 SYDVKM, per germline. The CDR3 region has the DNA TGTGCCAGCAGGGGCACGAGGGTTGGCTACACCTTC. Translation: CASRGTRVGYTF.

This clone was counted only a few times. V gene TRBV7-2 combines with J gene TRBJ2-5, with 8 positions matching TRBD1. The J call may be mistaken, given a closer DNA end match to TRBJ2-7. CDR3 length: 17 amino acids. The germline CDR1 and CDR2 sequences are SGHTA and FQGNSA. Here the CDR3 DNA reads TGTGCCAGCAGCTCAGTTGCCCGGACAGGGTCCTCCTACGAGCAGTACTTC. This encodes CASSSVARTGSSYEQYF.

The chain uses TRBV9 and TRBJ2-7; a possible D gene is TRBD1 (6 bases). CDR1 is SGDLS and CDR2 is YYNGEE in the germline V gene. The V gene lost 7 bases and the J gene lost 2 bases, with 13 bases spanning the gap. This CDR3 spans 13 amino acids. CDR3: CASGGPRAYEQYF. CDR3 nucleotides: TGTGCCAGCGGGGGCCCCCGGGCCTACGAGCAGTACTTC.

The chain recombines TRBV6-5 with TRBJ2-1; weak D call: TRBD2 (6 bases). The CDR3 contains 13 residues. CDR1 and CDR2 from the germline V gene are MNHEY and SVGAGI. With 5 bases removed from V and 9 bases from J, the gap between germline ends came to 14 bases. As DNA, the CDR3 is TGTGCCAGCAGTCCTTCCTCCGGGGGTGAGCAGTTCTTC. Residues: CASSPSSGGEQFF.

The chain uses TRBV5-1 and TRBJ1-1; 11 positions agree with TRBD1. The V gene's germline CDR1 is SGHRS and CDR2 YFSETQ. V trimming: 4 bases; J trimming: 2 bases; junction bases outside the gene matches: 4. The CDR3 is 15 amino acids. The CDR3 region is CASSPGQGANTEAFF. The CDR3, as DNA: TGCGCCAGCAGCCCAGGACAGGGGGCTAACACTGAAGCTTTCTTT.

The chain has TRBV7-2 and TRBJ2-3, with D perhaps TRBD2 (5 bases). CDR3 length: 13 residues. Germline assignment: CDR1 SGHTA and CDR2 FQGNSA. V lost 6 bases to trimming and J lost 7 bases, with 14 bases between them. The CDR3 loop is CASSSAGRNTQYF. CDR3 in DNA: TGTGCCAGCAGTTCCGCGGGTAGGAATACGCAGTATTTT.

The gene calls are TRBV6-1 and TRBJ2-1, with D possibly TRBD2 on 7 matching bases. The germline V and J ends were trimmed by 2 bases and 2 bases, with 10 bases remaining between them. There are 15 residues in the CDR3. Germline values: CDR1 MNHNS, CDR2 SASEGT. The CDR3 protein is CASSEKGGTYNEQFF. The CDR3 coding sequence is TGTGCCAGCAGTGAAAAGGGGGGGACCTACAATGAGCAGTTCTTC.

The genes are TRBV19 and TRBJ1-2, with D possibly being TRBD1 (5 bases). The V gene's germline CDR1 is LNHDA and CDR2 SQIVND (reference sequence). Trimming left V 0 bases short and J 0 bases short, with 11 bases between. The CDR3 is 16 amino acids. CDR3 coding DNA: TGTGCCAGTAGTATAGATTCAAGACAGACTAACTATGGCTACACCTTC. Its translation: CASSIDSRQTNYGYTF.

This chain connects TRBV29-1 to TRBJ1-6, with D possibly TRBD1 on 5 matching bases. The CDR3 length is 11 residues. Germline values: CDR1 SQVTM, CDR2 ANQGSEA. V shed 7 bases and J shed 14 bases, with 15 bases lying between them. CDR3 nucleotide sequence: TGCAGCGCTTATTCGGGGGGGGCCCTCCACTTT. Its protein product is CSAYSGGALHF.

This sequence joins TRBV5-1 and TRBJ2-7, with D possibly matching TRBD1 (6 bases). The CDR3 has 14 residues. The germline V gene encodes CDR1 SGHRS and CDR2 YFSETQ. Deletions cut 0 bases from V and 4 bases from J, with 11 bases between. The DNA of the CDR3 is TGCGCCAGCAGCTTGGTGCAGGGGTTATACGAGCAGTACTTC. Translating gives CASSLVQGLYEQYF.

This rearrangement joins TRBV7-2 to TRBJ1-3, with TRBD1 as a possible D gene (6 bases). Germline values: CDR1 SGHTA, CDR2 FQGNSA. Trimming pared 4 bases from V and 0 bases from J, leaving 10 bases between. This CDR3 region has 15 residues. CDR3 coding DNA: TGTGCCAGCAGCTCTGGACAGACCTCTGGAAACACCATATATTTT. Translation gives CASSSGQTSGNTIYF.

The genes are TRBV12-5 and TRBJ1-1; perhaps TRBD1 as D (6 bases). Trimming took 1 base from V and 5 from J, leaving 8 bases between them. Germline CDR1 reads LGHNT; CDR2 reads FRNRAP. CDR3 length: 13 residues. CDR3 nucleotides: TGTGCTAGTGGTTTGGAACAGGGTACTGAAGCTTTCTTT. This gives the protein CASGLEQGTEAFF.

This clone showed up just once. This chain links TRBV6-1 with TRBJ1-5, with D possibly being TRBD1 (6 bases). This CDR3 has 14 amino acids. Trimming cost V 7 bases and J 0 bases, with 10 bases left between them. CDR1 is MNHNS, CDR2 SASEGT, per germline. In nucleotides, the CDR3 is TGTGCCAGCACTGGACAGAATAGCAATCAGCCCCAGCATTTT. The encoded protein is CASTGQNSNQPQHF.

The chain is built from TRBV6-6 and TRBJ2-1; 8 bases fit TRBD2. The V gene end was trimmed by 0 bases and the J gene end by 15 bases; junction bases not matched to a gene: 10. CDR3 length: 14 amino acids. The germline V gene encodes CDR1 MNHNY and CDR2 SVGAGI (reference sequence). In DNA form, the CDR3 reads TGTGCCAGCAGTTACTCAACTAGCGGTCAACCGGGGTTCTTC. Residues: CASSYSTSGQPGFF.

The V and J genes are TRBV19 and TRBJ1-1, with D possibly TRBD1 on 6 matching bases. The CDR3 has 14 amino acids. From germline, CDR1 is LNHDA and CDR2 SQIVND (reference sequence). Trimming cost V 5 bases and J 5 bases, with 15 bases left between them. In nucleotides, the CDR3 is TGTGCCAGTAGTCTCTCGCGGGGGCTTACTGAAGCTTTCTTT. Amino acids: CASSLSRGLTEAFF. The full variable domain, rest sourced from reference TRBV19 and TRBJ1-1, is DGGITQSPKYLFRKEGQNVTLSCEQNLNHDAMYWYRQDPGQGLRLIYYSQIVNDFQKGDIAEGYSVSREKKESFPLTVTSAQKNPTAFYLCASSLSRGLTEAFFGQGTRLTVV.

The V and J genes are TRBV10-3 and TRBJ1-3; no definite D call. The CDR3 totals 16 residues. Per germline, CDR1 ENHRY and CDR2 SYGVKD. Deletions cut 7 bases from V and 4 bases from J, with 20 bases between. The CDR3 is CAITQQALQTGNTIYF. DNA of the CDR3: TGTGCCATCACCCAGCAAGCCCTTCAGACAGGAAACACCATATATTTT.

The V gene is TRBV10-3, the J gene TRBJ1-2; D is unresolved. Germline V CDR1 and CDR2: ENHRY, SYGVKD. The ends were cut back, 4 bases at V and 0 bases at J, with 15 bases in the middle. The CDR3 spans 16 residues. DNA for the CDR3: TGTGCCATCAGTGGGGAGGGTGGCAGGACTAACTATGGCTACACCTTC. Amino acids: CAISGEGGRTNYGYTF.

This clone was detected a few times. V and J are TRBV18 and TRBJ2-3, with a weak D call TRBD2 (6 bases). The germline gives CDR1 KGHSH, CDR2 LQKENI. V was pared by 3 bases and J by 0 bases, with 19 bases between. The CDR3 extends over 18 amino acids. The CDR3 sequence is CASSPLLGTVTSTDTQYF. CDR3 nucleotide sequence: TGTGCCAGCTCACCCCTACTAGGGACTGTAACTAGCACAGATACGCAGTATTTT.